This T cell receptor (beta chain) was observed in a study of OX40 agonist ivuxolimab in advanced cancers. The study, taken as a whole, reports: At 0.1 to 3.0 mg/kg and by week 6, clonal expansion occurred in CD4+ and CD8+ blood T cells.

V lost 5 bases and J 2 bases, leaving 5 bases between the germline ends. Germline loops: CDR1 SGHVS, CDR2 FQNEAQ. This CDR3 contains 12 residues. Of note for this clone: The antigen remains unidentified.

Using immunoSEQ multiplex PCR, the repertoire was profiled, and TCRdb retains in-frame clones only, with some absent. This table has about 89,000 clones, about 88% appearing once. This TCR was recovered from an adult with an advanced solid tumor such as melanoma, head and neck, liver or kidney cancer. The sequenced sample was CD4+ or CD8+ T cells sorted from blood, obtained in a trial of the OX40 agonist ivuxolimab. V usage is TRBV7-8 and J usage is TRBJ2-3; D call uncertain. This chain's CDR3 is CASSTATDTQYF. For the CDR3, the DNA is TGTGCCAGCAGCACTGCCACAGATACGCAGTATTTT.